The following is a T cell receptor beta chain sequence with its context. Its cognate antigen is unknown. The sample comes from a study of tumor-infiltrating lymphocytes in primary liver carcinoma. Study-wide background: Tissue type made little difference to sample yields of roughly 3.5 to 7.13 million productive TCRbeta reads. Study-wide findings and caveats: Blood's top-250-clone fraction was significantly lower than that of tumors (p = 0.039).

With a constant-region primer, TCR beta cDNA was made from approximately 510 ng of total RNA. Researchers made the TCR beta libraries by running three nested multiplex PCR rounds with slightly modified ARM-PCR. Use of TRBV1-TRBV30 forward primers with a C-beta reverse primer characterized the first two PCR rounds, which lasted nine to eleven cycles each. TCRdb re-analysed the multiplex PCR reads in MiXCR, keeping a single row per CDR3 protein. The repertoire includes 150,000 to 200,000 distinct CDR3 sequences, roughly three fifths of them detected once, and about 70% sits in the top ten. Germline V gene sequence: CDR1 SGHNT, CDR2 YYREEE (reference sequence). The CDR3 has 14 residues. The V gene lost 0 bases and the J gene lost 3 bases, with 6 bases spanning the gap. It was unsorted whole blood that yielded blood RNA, and germline DNA was also extracted. Approximately 4 milliliters of peripheral blood were gathered ahead of the operation.

This chain connects TRBV5-4 to TRBJ2-2; D is perhaps TRBD2 (5 bases). The source of this sequence is a man aged 40-50 years with primary liver carcinoma and hepatitis B virus infection. Sequencing input: peripheral blood. The CDR3 here is CASSLAGYTGELFF. For the CDR3, the DNA is TGTGCCAGCAGCTTGGCGGGGTACACCGGGGAGCTGTTTTTT. Full variable domain (outside the CDR3, taken from reference TRBV5-4 and TRBJ2-2): ETGVTQSPTHLIKTRGQQVTLRCSSQSGHNTVSWYQQALGQGPQFIFQYYREEENGRGNFPPRFSGLQFPNYSSELNVNALELDDSALYLCASSLAGYTGELFFGEGSRLTVL.